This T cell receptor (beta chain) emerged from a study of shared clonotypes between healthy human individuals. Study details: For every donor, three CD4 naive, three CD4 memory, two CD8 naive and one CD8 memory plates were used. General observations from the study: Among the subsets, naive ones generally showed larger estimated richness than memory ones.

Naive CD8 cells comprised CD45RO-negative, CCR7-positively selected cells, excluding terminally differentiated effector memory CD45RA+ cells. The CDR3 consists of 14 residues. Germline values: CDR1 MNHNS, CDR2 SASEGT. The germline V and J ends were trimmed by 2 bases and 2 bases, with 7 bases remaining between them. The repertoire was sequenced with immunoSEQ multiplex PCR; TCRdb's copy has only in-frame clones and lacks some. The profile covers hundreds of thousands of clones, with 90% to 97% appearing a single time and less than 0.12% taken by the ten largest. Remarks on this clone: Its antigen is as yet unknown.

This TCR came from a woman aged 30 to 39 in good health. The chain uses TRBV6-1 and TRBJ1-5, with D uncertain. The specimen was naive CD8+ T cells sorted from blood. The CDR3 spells CASSERWGNQPQHF. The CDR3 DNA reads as TGTGCCAGCAGTGAACGGTGGGGCAATCAGCCCCAGCATTTT.